These 13 T cell receptor beta chains were sequenced from one sample in a study of human T cells and chemical hapten exposure. Time point defined: pre-sensitization, week 0. As for treatment: therapeutic diphenylcyclopropenone sensitization with weekly scalp DPC. MiXCR, run by TCRdb on the RACE reads, gives a single entry per CDR3 protein. The sample consists of a few hundred thousand distinct CDR3 sequences, around 5.5% of them appearing once. The sample was whole blood, taken in connection with sensitization to the hapten diphenylcyclopropenone (DPC). These receptors were obtained from a woman aged 18-29 years with alopecia areata. Some clones in this sample may be carry-over from other donors' samples.

This sequence joins TRBV10-3 and TRBJ2-1; 16 bases align to TRBD2. From germline, CDR1 is ENHRY and CDR2 SYGVKD. Losses at the gene ends were 7 bases for V and 5 bases for J; bases not matched to a gene: 2. The CDR3 extends over 15 amino acids. CDR3 loop: CAIKGLAGGNNEQFF. In DNA, the CDR3 is TGTGCCATCAAGGGACTAGCGGGGGGGAACAATGAGCAGTTCTTC.

This clonotype was seen at least ten times. The CDR3 DNA reads TGTGCCAGCACCTTTACCGGGACCCAGAACACCGGGGAGCTGTTTTTT. It encodes CASTFTGTQNTGELFF. The rearrangement uses TRBV6-5 and TRBJ2-2; the D gene could be TRBD1 or TRBD2 (5 bases each). The CDR3 spans 16 residues. Trimming shortened V by 7 bases and J by 1 base, and 16 bases separated the two germline ends. CDR1 is MNHEY, CDR2 SVGAGI, per germline.

This clonotype appeared a few times. The chain joins TRBV7-8 to TRBJ1-2; 9 nucleotides agree with TRBD1. CDR1 is SGHVS, CDR2 FQNEAQ, per germline. The CDR3 has 16 residues. The V segment lost 0 bases and the J segment 8 bases; nucleotides outside the gene matches: 10. The CDR3 reads CASSLAGNRGLQGYTF. Written as DNA, the CDR3 is TGTGCCAGCAGCTTAGCGGGGAACAGGGGGCTACAAGGCTACACCTTC.

This clonotype was observed a handful of times. The chain combines TRBV20-1 with TRBJ2-3; 7 positions match TRBD2. Germline trimming cut 1 base from V and 5 bases from J; bases unmatched to any gene: 0. This CDR3 is built from 12 residues. CDR1 and CDR2 from the germline V gene are DFQATT and SNEGSKA (reference sequence). The CDR3 DNA reads TGCAGTGCTAGAGTAGCGGGAGATACGCAGTATTTT. Protein product: CSARVAGDTQYF.

This clonotype was observed many times. The V call is TRBV6-1, the J call TRBJ2-3; D not resolved. V lost 6 bases to trimming and J lost 0 bases, with 10 bases between them. Germline values: CDR1 MNHNS, CDR2 SASEGT. The length of the CDR3 is 14 residues. CDR3 nucleotides: TGTGCCAGCAGCACCGCTCTGAGCACAGATACGCAGTATTTT. The encoded protein is CASSTALSTDTQYF.

This clonotype came up a few times. This may be a read error: a much more frequent sequence differs by one nucleotide. The rearrangement uses TRBV4-2 and TRBJ2-3, with D hard to call. The CDR3 has 13 amino acids. The ends were cut back, 1 base at V and 1 base at J, with 3 bases in the middle. Germline loops: CDR1 LGHNA, CDR2 YNFKEQ. This CDR3 reads CASSQVGTDTQYF. CDR3 nucleotides: TGTGCCAGCAGCCAAGTCGGCACAGATACGCAGTATTTT.

This clonotype was recorded many times. The chain recombines TRBV11-2 with TRBJ2-5; 15 nucleotides agree with TRBD2. This CDR3 has 17 amino acids. The junction had 5 bases not matched to a gene; V was cut back by 4 bases and J by 2 bases. CDR1 is SGHAT and CDR2 is FQNNGV in the germline V gene. The CDR3 loop is CASSSGLAGGSQETQYF. The CDR3 DNA reads as TGTGCCAGCAGCTCGGGACTAGCGGGGGGTAGTCAAGAGACCCAGTACTTC.

There are many counts of this clonotype. V and J are TRBV12-5 and TRBJ2-2, with D tentatively TRBD2 (5 bases). Looked up from germline, CDR1 is LGHNT and CDR2 is FRNRAP. V lost 2 bases, J lost 1 base, and 11 bases lay in between. The CDR3 runs to 16 residues. The CDR3 DNA reads TGTGCTAGTGGTTTGAGAGTAGGAGGGAACACCGGGGAGCTGTTTTTT. Protein product: CASGLRVGGNTGELFF.

This clonotype was detected many times. The rearrangement uses TRBV12-3 or TRBV12-4 and TRBJ2-3, with 7 bases identical to TRBD2. This CDR3 is built from 18 residues. V lost 2 bases, J lost 4 bases, and 15 bases stayed unmatched. The CDR3 coding sequence is TGTGCCAGCAGTTTAAACCCGGGTGGTAGCGGGTTCGCAGATACGCAGTATTTT. This encodes CASSLNPGGSGFADTQYF.

This clonotype was seen at least ten times. The V call is TRBV20-1, the J call TRBJ1-1, with 10 bases lining up with TRBD1. Losses at the gene ends were 5 bases for V and 7 bases for J; bases not matched to a gene: 4. Germline V lookup: CDR1 DFQATT, CDR2 SNEGSKA (reference sequence). CDR3 length: 12 residues. CDR3 DNA: TGCAGTGCTGCGGGACAGGGGATTGAAGCTTTCTTT. Amino acids: CSAAGQGIEAFF.

The J gene is TRBJ1-4, the V gene TRBV20-1; D possibly corresponds to TRBD1 (5 bases). Deletions cut 2 bases from V and 7 bases from J, with 17 bases between. The CDR3 has 15 residues. Germline CDR1 is DFQATT and CDR2 is SNEGSKA (reference sequence). The CDR3 DNA reads as TGCAGTGCTAGACGCGACCCAGGGTTAGGTGAAAAACTGTTTTTT. Amino acids: CSARRDPGLGEKLFF.

Ten or more counts support this clonotype. The V call is TRBV7-2, the J call TRBJ2-3; the match to TRBD2 covers 9 bases. The germline V gene encodes CDR1 SGHTA and CDR2 FQGNSA. J gave up 1 base and V 5 bases, and 7 bases lay outside the gene matches. The CDR3 contains 16 residues. CDR3 sequence: CASSLKTSGGTDTQYF. CDR3 bases: TGTGCCAGCAGCCTTAAGACTAGCGGTGGCACAGATACGCAGTATTTT.

This clonotype has only a few counts. The rearrangement links TRBV28 to TRBJ1-2; a possible D gene is TRBD1 (6 bases). V lost 7 bases and J lost 0, with 18 bases in between. Germline V lookup: CDR1 MDHEN, CDR2 SYDVKM. The CDR3 runs to 16 residues. The CDR3 loop reads CASTTPRTDTNYGYTF. In nucleotides, the CDR3 is TGTGCCAGCACCACCCCCCGGACAGATACTAACTATGGCTACACCTTC.